Each of the 27 T cell receptor beta chains below was sequenced from the same sample in a study of OX40 agonist ivuxolimab in advanced cancers. Assay used: immunoSEQ multiplex PCR; TCRdb lists only in-frame clones, some missing. The sample comprises about 61,000 clones, around 91% of which are singletons, and over 15% rests with the top ten. The sequences come from CD4+ or CD8+ T cells sorted from blood, collected in a trial of the OX40 agonist ivuxolimab. All receptors come from an adult with an advanced solid tumor such as melanoma, head and neck, liver or kidney cancer.

This chain uses TRBV27 with TRBJ2-1; D is perhaps TRBD1 (6 bases). This CDR3 comprises 13 residues. CDR1 is MNHEY and CDR2 is SMNVEV in the germline V gene (reference sequence). V dropped 3 bases and J dropped 9 bases, with 12 bases sitting between them. The CDR3 DNA reads TGTGCCAGCAGTTTCGTAGGGGGTCTTGAGCAGTTCTTC. This gives the protein CASSFVGGLEQFF.

The V call is TRBV4-1, the J call TRBJ2-7; 9 bases align to TRBD1. In germline, CDR1 is MGHRA, CDR2 YSYEKL. The CDR3 sequence is 15 residues long. J lost 3 bases, V lost 5 bases, and 8 bases had no gene match. The CDR3 protein is CASSFRDRDLYEQYF. CDR3 DNA: TGCGCCAGCAGCTTTCGGGACAGGGACCTCTACGAGCAGTACTTC.

The chain has TRBV5-1 and TRBJ1-1; TRBD1 is a possible D gene (5 bases). The V gene's germline CDR1 is SGHRS and CDR2 YFSETQ. V was cut by 8 bases and J by 6 bases, with 17 bases left in between. The CDR3 covers 13 residues. This chain's CDR3 is CASIGATNAEAFF. The CDR3 DNA reads as TGCGCCAGTATTGGGGCAACTAATGCTGAAGCTTTCTTT.

The chain employs TRBV27 and TRBJ2-1; TRBD2 matches at 10 bases. Germline trimming cut 6 bases from V and 4 bases from J; bases unmatched to any gene: 6. There are 15 residues in the CDR3. In germline, CDR1 is MNHEY, CDR2 SMNVEV (reference sequence). CDR3 DNA sequence: TGTGCCAGCAGCCTCACTAGCGGGAAATACAATGAGCAGTTCTTC. Translated, it gives CASSLTSGKYNEQFF.

The V call is TRBV5-4, the J call TRBJ2-3; tentatively, D is TRBD1 (6 bases). CDR3 size: 15 residues. Trimming cost V 4 bases and J 5 bases, with 17 bases left between them. The V gene's germline CDR1 is SGHNT and CDR2 YYREEE (reference sequence). DNA for the CDR3: TGTGCCAGCAGCCGTCCCGGGACAACGGAAGATACGCAGTATTTT. Amino acid sequence: CASSRPGTTEDTQYF.

The rearrangement links TRBV28 to TRBJ1-5; 7 nucleotides align to TRBD1. V was pared by 5 bases and J by 3 bases, with 10 bases of the junction left unmatched. Germline V gene sequence: CDR1 MDHEN, CDR2 SYDVKM. The CDR3 is 16 amino acids. The CDR3 region has the DNA TGTGCCAGCAGTACACACAGGGGTTCGGTCAATCAGCCCCAGCATTTT. It translates to CASSTHRGSVNQPQHF. The variable domain in full, completed from reference TRBV28 and TRBJ1-5, reads DVKVTQSSRYLVKRTGEKVFLECVQDMDHENMFWYRQDPGLGLRLIYFSYDVKMKEKGDIPEGYSVSREKKERFSLILESASTNQTSMYLCASSTHRGSVNQPQHFGDGTRLSIL.

The chain combines TRBV7-6 with TRBJ2-2; no clear D gene. V shed 6 bases and J shed 1 base, with 6 bases lying between them. Per germline, CDR1 SGHVS and CDR2 FNYEAQ. The CDR3 loop spans 13 amino acids. The CDR3 DNA is TGTGCCAGCAGTTACAGGAACACCGGGGAGCTGTTTTTT. It encodes CASSYRNTGELFF.

This chain joins TRBV19 and TRBJ2-7; no reliable D call. The CDR3 sequence is 14 residues long. The V and J ends lost 3 bases and 0 bases respectively, with 9 bases between them. Germline CDR1 is LNHDA and CDR2 is SQIVND (reference sequence). In nucleotides, the CDR3 is TGTGCCAGTAGTATTGGGCGTAGCTCCTACGAGCAGTACTTC. Protein product: CASSIGRSSYEQYF.

The chain employs TRBV7-9 and TRBJ2-3; 7 positions agree with TRBD2. In germline, CDR1 is SEHNR, CDR2 FQNEAQ (reference sequence). V lost 7 bases, J lost 0 bases, and 7 bases stayed unmatched. The CDR3 runs to 15 residues. The CDR3 coding sequence is TGTGCCAGCACCCGAGCGGGAATTAGCACAGATACGCAGTATTTT. As protein: CASTRAGISTDTQYF.

V is TRBV30 and J is TRBJ2-7; D is undetermined. V was shortened by 5 bases and J by 1 base, with 12 bases between the two germline ends. The germline gives CDR1 GTSNPN, CDR2 SVGIG (reference sequence). This CDR3 comprises 13 residues. The DNA of the CDR3 is TGTGCCTGGGTTAACGACGGATCCTACGAGCAGTACTTC. Translation gives CAWVNDGSYEQYF.

The rearrangement uses TRBV27 and TRBJ1-2, with D perhaps TRBD1 (5 bases). Germline V gives CDR1 MNHEY, CDR2 SMNVEV (reference sequence). The CDR3 is made up of 14 amino acids. V lost 5 bases to trimming and J lost 1 base, with 11 bases between them. The CDR3 loop reads CASSNDRLNYGYTF. The CDR3 DNA is TGTGCCAGCAGTAACGACAGACTTAACTATGGCTACACCTTC.

The chain uses TRBV5-6 and TRBJ2-7, with 7 bases fitting TRBD1. With 4 bases clipped from V and 5 bases from J, the junction kept 6 bases outside the gene matches. Germline lookup yields CDR1 SGHDT and CDR2 YYEEEE. The CDR3 is made up of 13 amino acids. In nucleotides, the CDR3 is TGTGCCAGCAGCGCTGACAGGGCCAACGAGCAGTACTTC. It yields the protein CASSADRANEQYF.

V is TRBV19 and J is TRBJ1-2; D is undetermined. CDR1 and CDR2 from the germline V gene are LNHDA and SQIVND (reference sequence). Trimming took 2 bases from V and 10 from J, leaving 20 bases between them. There are 15 residues in the CDR3. CDR3 region: CASSITIGQAADYTF. The CDR3 DNA follows: TGTGCCAGTAGTATAACAATCGGGCAGGCGGCGGACTACACCTTC.

The genes are TRBV27 and TRBJ1-1; 10 nucleotides agree with TRBD1. Germline CDR1 is MNHEY and CDR2 is SMNVEV (reference sequence). V shed 2 bases and J 4 bases; nucleotides not matched to a gene: 7. This CDR3 region has 16 residues. As DNA, the CDR3 is TGTGCCAGCAGTTTACACCCGACAGGGGGCGTCACTGAAGCTTTCTTT. Translation gives CASSLHPTGGVTEAFF.

The chain uses TRBV27 and TRBJ2-3; 10 nucleotides align to TRBD1. Germline CDR1 and CDR2: MNHEY and SMNVEV (reference sequence). The CDR3 totals 19 residues. V trimming: 4 bases; J trimming: 3 bases; junction bases outside the gene matches: 16. The CDR3 coding sequence is TGTGCCAGCAGTTCATCCGGGACAGGGGAAGAGGGGTGGACAGATACGCAGTATTTT. It specifies CASSSSGTGEEGWTDTQYF.

This clone was seen just once. The chain carries TRBV6-6 and TRBJ2-5; D unclear. The J call may be wrong; the DNA end is better matched by TRBJ2-7. Germline CDR1 MNHNY, CDR2 SVGAGI (reference sequence). This CDR3 is built from 13 residues. This CDR3 is CASSWADTYEQYF. Written as DNA, the CDR3 is TGTGCCAGCAGTTGGGCTGACACCTACGAGCAGTACTTC.

V and J are TRBV5-4 and TRBJ2-7; D gene uncertain. CDR3 length equals 11 residues. CDR1 is SGHNT, CDR2 YYREEE, per germline (reference sequence). The ends were cut back, 3 bases at V and 1 base at J, with 2 bases in the middle. CDR3 sequence: CASSSSYEQYF. The CDR3 nucleotides read TGTGCCAGCAGCTCTTCCTACGAGCAGTACTTC.

This clone was detected only a few times. V usage is TRBV29-1 and J usage is TRBJ1-1; D is perhaps TRBD1 (5 bases). Between the trimmed V and J ends, which lost 6 bases and 7 bases, there was a span of 9 bases. CDR3 length: 10 residues. Germline lookup yields CDR1 SQVTM and CDR2 ANQGSEA. Here the CDR3 reads CSVLDSEAFF. The CDR3 nucleotides read TGCAGCGTCCTTGACAGTGAAGCTTTCTTT.

The chain carries TRBV27 and TRBJ2-7; D is uncertain. The V end was cut by 4 bases, the J end by 3 bases, with 7 bases between. From germline, CDR1 is MNHEY and CDR2 SMNVEV (reference sequence). This CDR3 has 12 residues. Here the CDR3 reads CASSYALYEQYF. In nucleotides, the CDR3 is TGTGCCAGCAGTTACGCCCTCTACGAGCAGTACTTC.

The chain carries TRBV28 and TRBJ2-2; 7 positions agree with TRBD2. The CDR3 runs to 13 residues. Trimming cost V 2 bases and J 6 bases; bases outside gene matches: 0. From germline, CDR1 is MDHEN and CDR2 SYDVKM. CDR3 amino acids: CASSLLAAGELFF. DNA of the CDR3: TGTGCCAGCAGTTTACTAGCGGCCGGGGAGCTGTTTTTT.

The rearrangement uses TRBV7-9 and TRBJ2-7, with D possibly being TRBD2 (6 bases). Germline CDR1 is SEHNR and CDR2 is FQNEAQ (reference sequence). Trimming left V 3 bases short and J 4 bases short, with 10 bases between. This CDR3 is built from 13 residues. CDR3 sequence reads: CASSFVGTYEQYF. DNA for the CDR3: TGTGCCAGCAGCTTCGTGGGGACTTACGAGCAGTACTTC.

V gene TRBV29-1 combines with J gene TRBJ2-3; 10 bases align to TRBD1. There are 14 residues in the CDR3. Germline V gives CDR1 SQVTM, CDR2 ANQGSEA. Unmatched junction bases numbered 8, after V lost 6 bases and J lost 5 bases. CDR3 sequence (DNA): TGCAGCGTCGCTGGGACAGGGGTGATAGATACGCAGTATTTT. Translation gives CSVAGTGVIDTQYF.

The chain combines TRBV11-2 with TRBJ1-5, with D possibly being TRBD1 (5 bases). The CDR3 contains 14 residues. Germline V lookup: CDR1 SGHAT, CDR2 FQNNGV. V was trimmed by 1 base and J by 4 bases, leaving 8 bases between them. As DNA, the CDR3 is TGTGCCAGCAGCTTAGCGGGGGGGAATCAGCCCCAGCATTTT. This gives the protein CASSLAGGNQPQHF.

V is TRBV28 and J is TRBJ1-4; D may be TRBD1 (5 bases). Germline lookup yields CDR1 MDHEN and CDR2 SYDVKM. The CDR3 totals 16 residues. V shed 5 bases and J shed 4 bases, with 17 bases lying between them. The CDR3 reads CASSQIRPGYNEKLFF. CDR3 DNA sequence: TGTGCCAGCAGTCAGATTAGGCCAGGGTATAATGAAAAACTGTTTTTT.

The rearrangement joins TRBV7-9 to TRBJ2-3; D is unresolved. The germline V gene encodes CDR1 SEHNR and CDR2 FQNEAQ (reference sequence). V was pared by 6 bases and J by 4 bases, with 11 bases between. The CDR3 has 13 amino acids. The CDR3 sequence is CASRGIRPDTQYF. The CDR3 DNA reads as TGTGCCAGCAGGGGGATAAGGCCAGATACGCAGTATTTT.

The rearrangement uses TRBV28 and TRBJ2-3, with TRBD2 as a possible D gene (6 bases). CDR3 length equals 14 residues. With 5 bases removed from V and 0 bases from J, the gap between germline ends came to 9 bases. Looked up from germline, CDR1 is MDHEN and CDR2 is SYDVKM. The CDR3 coding sequence is TGTGCCAGCAGTCCGGGACTCAGCACAGATACGCAGTATTTT. It yields the protein CASSPGLSTDTQYF.

The chain has TRBV29-1 and TRBJ2-3, with TRBD2 matching over 9 bases. The junction had 6 bases not matched to a gene; V was cut back by 4 bases and J by 1 base. The CDR3 contains 15 residues. Germline V lookup: CDR1 SQVTM, CDR2 ANQGSEA. CDR3 protein: CSVVELAGRTDTQYF. The DNA for the CDR3 is TGCAGCGTTGTCGAACTAGCGGGCCGCACAGATACGCAGTATTTT.